This TCR beta chain was sequenced in a study of cytomegalovirus exposure and HLA in healthy donors (dated by TCRdb to about 2017). For the wider study: According to an earlier analysis of a few hundred of the donors, about 179 million T cells yielded 90 million to 130 million unique TCR beta sequences and about 300 Gb of sequence data. Using immunosequencing, the study profiled T cell repertoires from 666 subjects and related those repertoires to cytomegalovirus serostatus. Typing coverage varied by locus: roughly 629-640 donors for A, B, C, DRB1 and DQB1; approximately 520 for DQA1; 606 for DPA1; roughly 450 for DPB1. Donor age, sex, ethnicity and CMV serostatus were compiled alongside the repertoire data. Among the approximately 400 genotyped donors, 81% belonged to the genetic ancestry cluster associated with self-reported Caucasian donors. A later genetic analysis used genome-wide SNP genotypes for about three fifths of the 666 donors, treating that subset as a discovery cohort. The study aimed to test whether cataloging public T cell receptors could reveal signatures of past pathogen exposure. Rather than using new phenotypic data, the later analysis identified candidate immune exposures from TCR beta sequences and from how often those sequences occurred across donors. Approximately 310 gigabases of sequencing data and 78 million or so unique TCR sequences were included in an early release covering around 600 HLA-typed donors. About five DR-DQ haplotypes were treated as single units for association and clustering because of strong linkage in the cohort. Among roughly 400 genotyped donors of the cohort, an average of roughly 240,000 unique TCR beta nucleotide sequences were sequenced per donor, roughly 18% of them non-productive. All discovery cohort repertoires had been generated on a single sequencing platform. HLA typing covered class I and class II loci at four-digit resolution. To decide whether each TCR beta V gene segment behaved as functional or pseudogenic, an earlier analysis of over 500 of the donors relied on high-throughput TCR beta sequencing. A separate validation cohort of about 110 different subjects was used in addition to the roughly 670-subject first cohort. The study combined high-throughput TCR immunosequencing, statistical association of individual TCRs with disease status, and machine learning to predict cytomegalovirus infection status. In a later analysis, previously published TCR beta repertoires from 666 donors were re-analyzed and high-resolution HLA genotyping was added so that TCR occurrence patterns could be studied. What the research found in general, with its limitations: A further reported finding was that TCR beta sequences accurately predicted the HLA-A and HLA-B alleles for most subjects in the first cohort. In vitro tests confirmed that a few of the cytomegalovirus-associated TCR beta chains recognize cytomegalovirus antigens. The only immune exposure information available for the cohort was CMV serostatus. A later analysis associated about 16,000 TCR beta sequences with specific HLA alleles at a false discovery rate of 0.05. Some IMGT-functional V segments, including TRBV6-2 and TRBV6-3, could not be distinguished by the 87-base-pair reads and were therefore excluded. Correlated functional status among segregating V segments might reflect linkage disequilibrium, but an unknown experimental factor could not be ruled out. A later analysis reported that several top co-occurrence clusters appeared linked to parvovirus B19, influenza, CMV and Epstein-Barr virus. In a later analysis, most CMV-associated TCR beta chains were found to appear HLA-restricted, with HLA associations seemingly driven largely by CMV exposure. A total of about 180 TCR beta chains were listed by the study as associated with cytomegalovirus. The authors suggested that the approach could potentially be extended to other disease states and immunological phenotypes. In a later genetic analysis, fewer N-insertions in productive TCRs were reported among donors in an Asian-associated ancestry cluster than the roughly 640-donor mean. In an earlier analysis of some 500 of the donors, most TCR beta V segments appeared in productive rearrangements about 87% or about 30% of the time, broadly matching IMGT annotations. When HLA alleles, especially DR and DQ, strongly co-occurred, TCR associations were difficult to assign to individual alleles. Cytomegalovirus status was reported to be diagnosed by the classifier with high specificity and sensitivity in both the original and validation cohorts. Across donors, most TCR sequences were observed very rarely, whereas some public TCRs were present in many individuals. In a later analysis, TCR association rates were found to vary across HLA loci, with the most associated TCRs seen for DRB1 alleles and the fewest for HLA-C alleles. Because HLA typing was unavailable for some donors at each locus, only the typed subset was used in association tests. Only TCR beta chains were sequenced in this cohort, and the absence of alpha or paired-chain data limited detectable features. A cluster of highly shared sequence variants was judged likely to be a technical artifact of the sequencing pipeline. About 17 rarely observed V segments, including chromosome 9 orphons, were excluded from the earlier analysis of 550 to 700 of the donors because counts were too low. Compared with equally common non-associated chains, HLA-associated TCR beta chains in a later analysis were more clonally expanded and had lower generation probabilities. In a later genetic analysis, a missense DCLRE1C variant was associated with V-gene and J-gene trimming of TCR beta chains, and the association was replicated in an independent cohort. The presence/absence analyses assumed that sequencing depth was roughly uniform across donors, and that assumption may not be true.

Comments on this clone: Which antigen it targets is not known. Base quality data are lacking; no much larger clone is found one base away.

The cohort consisted of some 730 healthy bone marrow donors. Cohort members were all nominally healthy when sampled, although unrecorded immune exposures were likely present. The donor tested CMV seronegative and was one of the 352 seronegative cohort members. Each donor provided a peripheral blood sample, and peripheral blood mononuclear cells were used for TCR beta sequencing. Genomic DNA was extracted from the blood cell samples with the Qiagen DNeasy Blood Extraction Kit. Library preparation was by the immunoSEQ multiplex PCR assay. A mixture of 60 forward primers for TCR Vbeta segments and 13 reverse primers for TCR Jbeta segments was used in the multiplex PCR. The CDR3 region of rearranged TCR beta genes was amplified from genomic DNA with a multiplex PCR assay. On the Illumina HiSeq System, the amplified TCR beta libraries were sequenced as 87-base-pair reads. On the study's bioinformatics: A later analysis counted 75 million to 100 million unique TCR beta chains across the approximately 700 repertoires, and some 12 million of these chains were shared by at least two donors. Raw reads were error-corrected and collapsed into unique sequences with a nearest-neighbor algorithm that merged closely related sequences to remove PCR and sequencing errors. Alignment of CDR3 sequences to IMGT reference sequences was used to assign V, D and J gene segments. For a sequence to be retained, at least a six-nucleotide match to both a V gene segment and a J gene segment was required. A rearrangement counted as productive if the CDR3 had no stop codons and remained in frame with V and J, and every other rearrangement counted as non-productive. CDR3 was defined by IMGT convention, running from the second conserved V-encoded cysteine to the conserved J-encoded phenylalanine. In an earlier analysis of approximately 590 of the donors, sequences lacking an unambiguous match to a single V gene segment were excluded. In an earlier analysis of 450 to 700 of the donors, V segments were called functional above 56.7% productive rearrangements and were called segregating when the between-donor standard deviation exceeded 5%. To diagnose cytomegalovirus status from the catalog of TCR beta chain sequences, a statistical classification framework was built. A later analysis assigned V and J genes by comparing TCR nucleotide sequences with IMGT/GENE-DB human TR gene sequences. A later analysis assigned CDR3 sequences and most-parsimonious VDJ recombination scenarios with the TCRdist pipeline. In a later analysis, every TCR beta chain was defined by the combination of its CDR3 amino acid sequence and its V-gene family, and reads without a unique V-gene family were dropped. In a later analysis, 550 to 650 highly shared, low-generation-probability nucleotide sequences were removed to address suspected cross-contamination and a sequencing artifact. In a later analysis, a clonal expansion index was calculated for each public chain from normalized within-repertoire ranks of inferred template counts. In a later analysis, generation probabilities were computed using a VDJ recombination model fitted to out-of-frame rearrangements, and the results were checked against IGoR. In a later analysis, TCR-TCR, TCR-HLA and TCR-CMV co-occurrence was scored with hypergeometric tests, and a repertoire-size bias correction was applied to TCR pairs. In a later analysis, false discovery rates were estimated by permuting HLA or CMV assignments 20 times. A later analysis grouped co-occurring TCRs with DBSCAN, adding TCRdist sequence similarity when clustering within HLA-allele-positive subsets. Co-occurrence clustering excluded repertoires with fewer than 30,000 or more than 120,000 public chains, plus five with anomalous nucleotide sharing. TCRdb retrieved this table from immuneACCESS and kept in-frame rearrangements only. Not all clones are present; in checked studies, unresolved V genes account for under half, and no reason is known for the remainder. That table gives V, J and clone size, and the DNA gave D and trimming. The sample table contains about 160,000 clones; only one count was recorded for 75% of them. The ten largest make up around 2.6% of the sample.

The V end gives up 5 bases and the J end 4 bases, leaving 7 bases in the junction not matched to a gene. The germline V gene (reference sequence) yields MNHNY for CDR1 and SVGAGI for CDR2. The cysteine opens and the phenylalanine closes a CDR3 of 16 amino acids. Only the CDR3 region is kept as DNA, spanning 48 bases read in frame from base 1. The rearranged chain carries TRBV6-6 and TRBJ1-6; the junction holds 8 bases that match TRBD1. The clonotype comes from a female donor in good health and CMV-seronegative. The sequencing sample was made of PBMCs. In nucleotide form, the sequence is TGTGCCAGCAGTCCCGGACAGGGAGGGTATAATTCACCCCTCCACTTT. Translated, it gives CASSPGQGGYNSPLHF.